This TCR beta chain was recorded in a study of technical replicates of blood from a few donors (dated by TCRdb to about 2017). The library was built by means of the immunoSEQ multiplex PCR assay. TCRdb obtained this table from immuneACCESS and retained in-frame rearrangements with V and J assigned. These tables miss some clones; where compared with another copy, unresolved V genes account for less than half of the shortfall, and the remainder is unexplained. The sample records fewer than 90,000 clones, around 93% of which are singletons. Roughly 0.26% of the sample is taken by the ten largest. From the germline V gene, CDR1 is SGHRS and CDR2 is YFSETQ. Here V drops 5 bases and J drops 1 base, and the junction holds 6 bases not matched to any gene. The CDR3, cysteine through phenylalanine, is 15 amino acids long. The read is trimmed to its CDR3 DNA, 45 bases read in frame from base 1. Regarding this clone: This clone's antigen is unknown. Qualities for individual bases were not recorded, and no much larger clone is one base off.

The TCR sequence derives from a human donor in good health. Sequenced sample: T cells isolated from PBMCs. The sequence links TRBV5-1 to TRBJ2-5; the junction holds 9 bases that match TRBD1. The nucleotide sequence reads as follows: TGCGCCAGCAGTCAACCGACAGGGGGCCAAGAGACCCAGTACTTC. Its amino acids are CASSQPTGGQETQYF.